A single sample gave rise to the 18 T cell receptor beta chains below, sequenced in a study of beta chain features in type 1 diabetes. Study-level results: Type 1 diabetes patients had TCRB CDR3s that were shorter (moderately but significantly so) in all four CD4+ subsets.

The antigens these receptors bind are not known. Reverse transcribing all isolated RNA meant expressed TCRB transcripts were sequenced. This table comes from immunoSEQ multiplex PCR, and its TCRdb copy is limited to in-frame clones, with some not included. The repertoire holds around 650,000 clones, with approximately 13% as singletons. The source material was naive CD4+ T cells from blood. All receptors come from a man aged 25-40 years with type 1 diabetes.

The gene calls are TRBV7-3 and TRBJ2-7, with 9 bases aligning to TRBD1. V was clipped by 0 bases and J by 4 bases; unmatched bases: 4. The CDR3 is made up of 15 amino acids. Germline lookup yields CDR1 SGHTA and CDR2 FQGTGA. CDR3 amino acids: CASSLTGQGGYEQYF. Written as DNA, the CDR3 is TGTGCCAGCAGCTTAACGGGACAGGGTGGTTACGAGCAGTACTTC.

This clone was observed a handful of times. The chain carries TRBV5-6 and TRBJ2-3; D unresolved. V lost 4 bases and J lost 1, with 13 bases in between. The CDR3 length is 15 residues. Per the germline V gene, CDR1 is SGHDT and CDR2 is YYEEEE. DNA of the CDR3: TGTGCCAGCAGCAGCCGCGGACGCGGCACAGATACGCAGTATTTT. Protein sequence: CASSSRGRGTDTQYF.

This clone was seen only a few times. The rearrangement links TRBV7-9 to TRBJ2-3; 7 bases fit TRBD1. Germline CDR1 reads SEHNR; CDR2 reads FQNEAQ (reference sequence). The CDR3 loop spans 16 amino acids. J lost 2 bases, V lost 3 bases, and 8 bases had no gene match. CDR3 in amino acids: CASSLTPGQITDTQYF. CDR3 coding DNA: TGTGCCAGCAGCTTGACCCCGGGACAGATCACAGATACGCAGTATTTT.

The chain recombines TRBV2 with TRBJ1-3, with D possibly being TRBD1 (5 bases). The CDR3 runs 14 residues. CDR1 SNHLY and CDR2 FYNNEI come from the germline V gene. Trimming took 6 bases from V and 0 from J, leaving 9 bases between them. CDR3 amino acids: CASRLTVSGNTIYF. CDR3 DNA sequence: TGTGCCAGCAGATTGACAGTCTCTGGAAACACCATATATTTT.

This clone was seen a few times. The rearrangement uses TRBV25-1 and TRBJ1-6; maybe TRBD1 (6 bases). Germline values: CDR1 MGHDK, CDR2 SYGVNS. Trimming removed 5 bases at V and 5 bases at J, with 10 bases between. The CDR3 is 14 residues long. CDR3 loop: CASSSDSNNSPLHF. As DNA, the CDR3 is TGTGCCAGCAGTTCGGACAGTAATAATTCACCCCTCCACTTT.

With respect to this clone: Other DNA sequences in the same sample also yield this CDR3. The chain couples TRBV29-1 to TRBJ2-3, with D possibly matching TRBD2 (6 bases). V was pared by 4 bases and J by 0 bases, with 11 bases between. This CDR3 spans 14 amino acids. Germline CDR1 is SQVTM and CDR2 is ANQGSEA. For the CDR3, the DNA is TGCAGCGTTGGGCTAGGAGGGAGCACAGATACGCAGTATTTT. This encodes CSVGLGGSTDTQYF.

This clone is a singleton in its sample. The chain employs TRBV5-1 and TRBJ2-1; D not certain. Germline CDR1 SGHRS, CDR2 YFSETQ. Deletions cut 4 bases from V and 2 bases from J, with 10 bases between. The CDR3 consists of 14 residues. CDR3 DNA sequence: TGCGCCAGCAGCATGGGGTCCCCCTACAATGAGCAGTTCTTC. The encoded protein is CASSMGSPYNEQFF.

The chain carries TRBV10-3 and TRBJ2-3; TRBD2 matches 7 bases. CDR3 length: 15 residues. CDR1 is ENHRY, CDR2 SYGVKD, per germline. Trimming at V came to 10 bases and at J to 1 base, leaving 11 bases not matched to a gene. In nucleotides, the CDR3 is TGTGCCACCCGCCCGGGGGGAGGTGGCACAGATACGCAGTATTTT. Its protein product is CATRPGGGGTDTQYF.

This rearrangement joins TRBV2 to TRBJ1-6, with 8 bases fitting TRBD1. Unmatched junction bases numbered 6, after V lost 4 bases and J lost 7 bases. In germline, CDR1 is SNHLY, CDR2 FYNNEI. CDR3 size: 15 residues. Here the CDR3 reads CASSVQGAGNSPLHF. The CDR3 region has the DNA TGTGCCAGCAGTGTCCAGGGGGCAGGGAATTCACCCCTCCACTTT. Looking up the rest from reference TRBV2 and TRBJ1-6 gives the full variable domain: EPEVTQTPSHQVTQMGQEVILRCVPISNHLYFYWYRQILGQKVEFLVSFYNNEISEKSEIFDDQFSVERPDGSNFTLKIRSTKLEDSAMYFCASSVQGAGNSPLHFGNGTRLTVT.

The chain links TRBV14 to TRBJ1-6; D unclear. The V gene lost 0 bases and the J gene lost 8 bases, with 11 bases spanning the gap. This CDR3 is 15 amino acids long. Germline values: CDR1 SGHDN, CDR2 FVKESK. CDR3 region: CASSQDPGWDSPLHF. DNA for the CDR3: TGTGCCAGCAGCCAAGATCCGGGCTGGGATTCACCCCTCCACTTT.

The table lists this clone with a few counts. The rearrangement joins TRBV9 to TRBJ2-6; no definite D call. Germline V lookup: CDR1 SGDLS, CDR2 YYNGEE. The CDR3 extends over 16 amino acids. V dropped 4 bases and J dropped 0 bases, with 11 bases sitting between them. In DNA, the CDR3 is TGTGCCAGCAGCCGAGATCCCCTCTCTGGGGCCAACGTCCTGACTTTC. Protein: CASSRDPLSGANVLTF.

The chain links TRBV10-3 to TRBJ2-5; 7 bases match TRBD1. Per the germline V gene, CDR1 is ENHRY and CDR2 is SYGVKD. Trimming cost V 5 bases and J 2 bases; bases outside gene matches: 8. The CDR3 covers 15 residues. The CDR3 bases are TGTGCCATCAGTTCGAACACAGGGGCGCAAGAGACCCAGTACTTC. Amino acids: CAISSNTGAQETQYF.

This clone appeared once. The chain is built from TRBV5-1 and TRBJ2-6; D is uncertain. The germline V and J ends were trimmed by 3 bases and 4 bases, with 8 bases remaining between them. CDR3 length: 14 residues. The germline gives CDR1 SGHRS, CDR2 YFSETQ. Here the CDR3 reads CASSSSIGANVLTF. Written as DNA, the CDR3 is TGCGCCAGCAGCTCCTCAATCGGGGCCAACGTCCTGACTTTC.

J is TRBJ2-7 and V is TRBV9; 8 bases agree with TRBD1. The CDR3 is 14 amino acids. The V gene end was trimmed by 1 base and the J gene end by 0 bases; junction bases not matched to a gene: 0. Germline CDR1 is SGDLS and CDR2 is YYNGEE. This CDR3 reads CASSVQGASYEQYF. The CDR3 DNA follows: TGTGCCAGCAGCGTACAGGGGGCCTCCTACGAGCAGTACTTC.

Of note for this clone: The sample holds other DNA sequences that translate to the same CDR3. The V call is TRBV18, the J call TRBJ2-7; tentative D call: TRBD1 (5 bases). The V gene's germline CDR1 is KGHSH and CDR2 LQKENI. The V gene lost 3 bases and the J gene lost 3 bases, with 6 bases spanning the gap. The CDR3 runs to 12 residues. The CDR3 DNA reads as TGTGCCAGCTCACCGACAGACTACGAGCAGTACTTC. Protein: CASSPTDYEQYF.

This clone has more than one count but fewer than ten. Here the CDR3 DNA reads TGTGCCAGCAGCGCGTCTGGAGGGCATAATTCACCCCTCCACTTT. It codes for CASSASGGHNSPLHF. The chain uses TRBV9 and TRBJ1-6; no clear D. Germline CDR1 SGDLS, CDR2 YYNGEE. The ends were cut back, 3 bases at V and 5 bases at J, with 12 bases in the middle. This CDR3 spans 15 amino acids.

The genes are TRBV7-8 and TRBJ1-1, with TRBD1 as a possible D gene (6 bases). Trimming shortened V by 5 bases and J by 0 bases, and 16 bases separated the two germline ends. Germline V gives CDR1 SGHVS, CDR2 FQNEAQ. CDR3 length: 16 residues. The CDR3 region has the DNA TGTGCCAGCAGCCTCAGGACAGTAGGGTTGAACACTGAAGCTTTCTTT. This codes for CASSLRTVGLNTEAFF. The whole variable domain, filled in from reference TRBV7-8 and TRBJ1-1, reads GAGVSQSPRYKVAKRGQDVALRCDPISGHVSLFWYQQALGQGPEFLTYFQNEAQLDKSGLPSDRFFAERPEGSVSTLKIQRTQQEDSAVYLCASSLRTVGLNTEAFFGQGTRLTVV.

V and J are TRBV11-2 and TRBJ2-3; D is unresolved. In germline, CDR1 is SGHAT, CDR2 FQNNGV. Trimming removed 5 bases at V and 4 bases at J, with 10 bases between. The CDR3 length is 13 residues. CDR3 residues: CASSIGRADTQYF. DNA for the CDR3: TGTGCCAGCAGCATCGGTCGGGCAGATACGCAGTATTTT.